This T cell receptor (beta chain) was identified during a study of CD8+CD57+ T cells in acquired aplastic anemia. Study-wide findings and caveats: Patients and controls shared under 35 CD8+ CDR3 sequences, which appeared highly expressed in patients and within their immunodominant clones. Between patients and controls, CD8+ Simpson's diversity did not vary significantly.

Germline loops: CDR1 MGHDK, CDR2 SYGVNS. This CDR3 is built from 15 residues. Unmatched junction bases numbered 6, after V lost 5 bases and J lost 2 bases. Comment on this clonotype: No antigen is known for it.

For CDR3 and TCR beta VDJ profiling, genomic DNA was the template used. TCRdb reprocessed the reads with MiXCR, giving one entry per CDR3 protein. The sample lists under 200,000 distinct CDR3 sequences; 40% to 60% were seen once. CD8+CD57+ cell expansion had been shown by flow cytometry in patients chosen for sequencing. Acquired aplastic anemia of severe grade affected all patients. The clonotype comes from a human donor with aplastic anemia. The sample was sorted CD4+, CD8+, or CD8+CD57+ T cells (not recorded which) from PBMCs. The V gene is TRBV25-1, the J gene TRBJ2-5; 9 bases map to TRBD1. CDR3 residues: CASSRDRDPQETQYF. CDR3 DNA: TGTGCCAGCAGTAGGGACAGGGATCCGCAAGAGACCCAGTACTTC.